This T cell receptor beta chain derives from a study of OX40 agonist ivuxolimab in advanced cancers. Study context: At doses from 0.01 to 10 mg/kg, patients were given intravenous ivuxolimab every 2 weeks. Roughly two fifths of patients had received prior checkpoint inhibitor therapy. General study results and limits: CD8+ T cells were the subset that, on average, had more expanded clones than CD4+.

In regard to this clone: What it recognizes is unknown.

The repertoire was sequenced with immunoSEQ multiplex PCR; TCRdb's copy has only in-frame clones and lacks some. The data show 55,000 to 80,000 clones, roughly nine tenths seen once. Researchers took blood at baseline, on cycle 4 day 1, and on cycle 7 day 1. The V end lost 3 bases, the J end lost 2 bases, and 14 bases lay between the germline ends. The germline CDR1 and CDR2 sequences are LGHNA and YNFKEQ. This CDR3 is built from 16 residues. This chain joins TRBV4-2 and TRBJ2-1; the D gene is possibly TRBD1 (6 bases). This material consisted of CD4+ or CD8+ T cells sorted from blood, taken in a trial of the OX40 agonist ivuxolimab. This TCR derives from an adult with an advanced solid tumor such as melanoma, head and neck, liver or kidney cancer. This chain's CDR3 is CASSQDPGAPYNEQFF. CDR3 nucleotide sequence: TGTGCCAGCAGCCAGGACCCAGGGGCCCCCTACAATGAGCAGTTCTTC.